This TCR beta chain was identified in a study of blood T cell repertoires in COVID-19. Study details: The United States, Italy and Spain were the sources of the acute and convalescent COVID-19 samples. Sample material is recorded as cDNA or gDNA derived from T cells, B-cell-depleted T cells, or PBMCs.

With 2 bases clipped from V and 1 base from J, the junction kept 10 bases outside the gene matches. Germline values: CDR1 SGHAT, CDR2 FQNNGV. The CDR3 is 17 amino acids. TCRdb's copy holds only in-frame clones and misses some; the assay was immunoSEQ multiplex PCR. The data show around 150,000 clones, over 65% seen once. The V gene is TRBV11-2, the J gene TRBJ2-5, with 7 bases fitting TRBD1. The sequence came from a man aged 60 to 69 with acute or convalescent COVID-19. Sequenced sample: peripheral blood. The CDR3, as DNA: TGTGCCAGCAGCTTACCGACAGGGACACTTGGCCAAGAGACCCAGTACTTC. Its translation is CASSLPTGTLGQETQYF.